The 30 T cell receptor beta chains reported below all come from one sample, sequenced in a study of T cell changes during pregnancy in multiple sclerosis. The repertoire was sequenced with immunoSEQ multiplex PCR; TCRdb's copy has only in-frame clones and lacks some. Of 45,000 to 65,000 clones in the sample, approximately 90% were seen once. The specimen comprised CD4+ T cells from peripheral blood mononuclear cells, sampled after pregnancy. The origin of the receptors is a female donor with multiple sclerosis, enrolled in a pregnancy study.

This clone was seen once. The chain links TRBV29-1 to TRBJ2-7; 10 positions match TRBD2. The germline gives CDR1 SQVTM, CDR2 ANQGSEA. V shed 6 bases and J 5 bases; nucleotides not matched to a gene: 10. The CDR3 loop spans 14 amino acids. This CDR3 is CSVTLSGRSDEQYF. The CDR3 DNA is TGCAGCGTCACCCTTAGCGGGAGGTCCGACGAGCAGTACTTC.

The genes are TRBV6-1 and TRBJ1-4; perhaps TRBD1 as D (5 bases). Germline V gene sequence: CDR1 MNHNS, CDR2 SASEGT. Trimming took off 10 bases at V and 10 bases at J, with 13 bases between the two ends. The CDR3 runs to 11 residues. The CDR3 here is CATRSGGKLFF. The CDR3 coding sequence is TGTGCCACCCGGTCCGGGGGAAAACTGTTTTTT.

The V gene is TRBV4-1, the J gene TRBJ2-1, with 8 bases fitting TRBD2. Unmatched junction bases numbered 6, after V lost 0 bases and J lost 2 bases. The CDR3 covers 17 residues. Germline-derived CDR1 and CDR2 are MGHRA and YSYEKL. The CDR3 DNA sequence: TGCGCCAGCAGCCAAGAAGCCACTAGCGGAGCCTACAATGAGCAGTTCTTC. It encodes CASSQEATSGAYNEQFF.

V gene TRBV7-8 combines with J gene TRBJ2-3, with D possibly TRBD2 on 7 matching bases. Trimming took 5 bases from V and 2 from J, leaving 14 bases between them. In germline, CDR1 is SGHVS, CDR2 FQNEAQ. This CDR3 comprises 15 residues. The DNA for the CDR3 is TGTGCCAGCAGCCCCGGGGGGCCCCACACAGATACGCAGTATTTT. Protein sequence: CASSPGGPHTDTQYF.

This sequence joins TRBV6-1 and TRBJ1-5; D might be TRBD1 (5 bases). Deletions cut 6 bases from V and 2 bases from J, with 11 bases between. Germline V gene data show CDR1 as MNHNS and CDR2 as SASEGT. This CDR3 comprises 14 residues. The CDR3 DNA is TGTGCCAGCAGCCGGACATATGGCAATCAGCCCCAGCATTTT. The encoded protein is CASSRTYGNQPQHF.

The chain uses TRBV11-2 and TRBJ1-2; 7 nucleotides agree with TRBD1. Germline-derived CDR1 and CDR2 are SGHAT and FQNNGV. The CDR3 covers 14 residues. V shed 5 bases and J 4 bases; nucleotides not matched to a gene: 7. CDR3 region: CASSAHRGAYGYTF. In DNA, the CDR3 is TGTGCCAGCAGCGCCCACAGGGGCGCCTATGGCTACACCTTC.

The chain uses TRBV12-1 and TRBJ1-2; TRBD1 was called by the table and not checked on the DNA. TRBV12-1 is tagged as a pseudogene. CDR3 length: 20 residues. CDR3 residues: CASRKFFRAKQVRGNYGYTF. The CDR3 DNA follows: TGTGCCAGCAGGAAATTCTTTCGCGCGAAACAGGTAAGGGGAAACTATGGCTACACCTTC.

This chain connects TRBV7-9 to TRBJ2-7; D unresolved. Germline V lookup: CDR1 SEHNR, CDR2 FQNEAQ (reference sequence). CDR3 length: 13 amino acids. V lost 1 base to trimming and J lost 7 bases, with 11 bases between them. The CDR3 protein is CASSLVGPREQYF. CDR3 DNA sequence: TGTGCCAGCAGCTTAGTTGGGCCGCGAGAGCAGTACTTC. Complete variable domain (other parts from reference TRBV7-9 and TRBJ2-7): DTGVSQNPRHKITKRGQNVTFRCDPISEHNRLYWYRQTLGQGPEFLTYFQNEAQLEKSRLLSDRFSAERPKGSFSTLEIQRTEQGDSAMYLCASSLVGPREQYFGPGTRLTVT.

This clone was detected a few times. V usage is TRBV15 and J usage is TRBJ1-1; TRBD1 might be the D (6 bases). The ends were cut back, 6 bases at V and 1 base at J, with 12 bases in the middle. Looked up from germline, CDR1 is LNHNV and CDR2 is YYDKDF (reference sequence). The CDR3 runs 14 residues. CDR3 region: CATSYDRSNTEAFF. The CDR3 nucleotides are TGTGCCACCAGTTACGACAGGTCGAACACTGAAGCTTTCTTT.

The chain links TRBV28 to TRBJ2-3; TRBD2 agrees at 10 bases. Germline assignment: CDR1 MDHEN and CDR2 SYDVKM. Trimming cost V 6 bases and J 2 bases; bases outside gene matches: 11. The CDR3 consists of 17 residues. The CDR3 protein is CASSVSGRAGLTDTQYF. The CDR3 DNA reads TGTGCCAGCAGCGTAAGCGGGAGGGCCGGACTCACAGATACGCAGTATTTT.

The chain is built from TRBV28 and TRBJ2-3; the match to TRBD2 covers 7 bases. From germline, CDR1 is MDHEN and CDR2 SYDVKM. This CDR3 spans 18 amino acids. J was trimmed by 6 bases and V by 3 bases; bases with no gene match: 18. CDR3 nucleotides: TGTGCCAGCAGTTTCCTCCCCCTTGGTGGGAGGGCCAGGGATACGCAGTATTTT. Its protein is CASSFLPLGGRARDTQYF.

The chain employs TRBV28 and TRBJ2-7, with TRBD1 identical over 9 bases. Germline-derived CDR1 and CDR2 are MDHEN and SYDVKM. CDR3 size: 13 residues. The V gene end was trimmed by 6 bases and the J gene end by 2 bases; junction bases not matched to a gene: 2. CDR3 protein: CASRGTGTYEQYF. The CDR3 coding sequence is TGTGCCAGCAGGGGGACAGGGACCTACGAGCAGTACTTC.

The rearrangement joins TRBV28 to TRBJ1-1; possible D gene TRBD1, 6 bases. V was clipped by 6 bases and J by 0 bases, with 17 bases between them. The CDR3 contains 16 residues. Per germline, CDR1 MDHEN and CDR2 SYDVKM. Here the CDR3 DNA reads TGTGCCAGCAGCCAAGACAGGTTACTTATGAACACTGAAGCTTTCTTT. As protein: CASSQDRLLMNTEAFF.

The table lists this clone with a count of one. The chain employs TRBV6-5 and TRBJ2-1; D possibly corresponds to TRBD2 (6 bases). Germline CDR1 MNHEY, CDR2 SVGAGI. V shed 2 bases and J shed 3 bases, with 11 bases lying between them. The CDR3 consists of 15 residues. CDR3 DNA sequence: TGTGCCAGCAGTTACCGAGACGGGAGCTACAATGAGCAGTTCTTC. Residues: CASSYRDGSYNEQFF.

The genes are TRBV19 and TRBJ1-5, with unresolved D. Per germline, CDR1 LNHDA and CDR2 SQIVND (reference sequence). V was clipped by 5 bases and J by 11 bases, with 19 bases between them. The CDR3 consists of 14 residues. The chain's CDR3 is CASSSTLGGTTQHF. DNA for the CDR3: TGTGCCAGTAGTTCGACCTTGGGAGGCACAACCCAGCATTTT.

The J gene is TRBJ1-5, the V gene TRBV27, with D perhaps TRBD1 (5 bases). Germline CDR1 MNHEY, CDR2 SMNVEV (reference sequence). The CDR3 consists of 17 residues. Trimming stripped 5 bases from V and 0 bases from J, with 17 bases between. The CDR3: CASSPLGGRVSNQPQHF. CDR3 bases: TGTGCCAGCAGTCCCTTGGGTGGCAGGGTTAGCAATCAGCCCCAGCATTTT.

This chain connects TRBV7-2 to TRBJ2-6; D uncertain. CDR1 and CDR2 (germline): SGHTA, FQGNSA. This CDR3 is built from 15 residues. The V end lost 5 bases, the J end lost 0 bases, and 8 bases lay between the germline ends. The CDR3 spells CASSKQRSGANVLTF. The CDR3 region has the DNA TGTGCCAGCAGCAAACAACGCTCTGGGGCCAACGTCCTGACTTTC.

The chain is built from TRBV18 and TRBJ1-1; D possibly corresponds to TRBD1 (6 bases). This CDR3 is 15 amino acids long. V gave up 3 bases and J gave up 1 base, with 12 bases separating them. CDR1 and CDR2 (germline): KGHSH, LQKENI. The CDR3 sequence: CASSPRTETNTEAFF. The CDR3 nucleotides read TGTGCCAGCTCACCGAGGACAGAGACGAACACTGAAGCTTTCTTT.

The chain links TRBV28 to TRBJ2-5; D gene unclear. The CDR3 totals 11 residues. Per germline, CDR1 MDHEN and CDR2 SYDVKM. V dropped 3 bases and J dropped 7 bases, with 6 bases sitting between them. In DNA, the CDR3 is TGTGCCAGCAGTTTTAGAGGGACCCAGTACTTC. Its translation is CASSFRGTQYF. The entire variable domain, with the rest obtained from reference TRBV28 and TRBJ2-5, is as follows: DVKVTQSSRYLVKRTGEKVFLECVQDMDHENMFWYRQDPGLGLRLIYFSYDVKMKEKGDIPEGYSVSREKKERFSLILESASTNQTSMYLCASSFRGTQYFGPGTRLLVL.

This chain uses TRBV5-1 with TRBJ2-1; D might be TRBD2 (6 bases). The CDR3 is 15 residues long. Trimming cost V 0 bases and J 10 bases, with 17 bases left between them. Germline CDR1 reads SGHRS; CDR2 reads YFSETQ. CDR3 in DNA: TGCGCCAGCAGCTTGGCCCGGGACTCCTCAACGGAGCAGTTCTTC. Its protein product is CASSLARDSSTEQFF. Looking up the rest from reference TRBV5-1 and TRBJ2-1 gives the full variable domain: KAGVTQTPRYLIKTRGQQVTLSCSPISGHRSVSWYQQTPGQGLQFLFEYFSETQRNKGNFPGRFSGRQFSNSRSEMNVSTLELGDSALYLCASSLARDSSTEQFFGPGTRLTVL.

The V gene is TRBV2, the J gene TRBJ1-2, with D possibly TRBD1 on 6 matching bases. Between the trimmed V and J ends, which lost 1 base and 6 bases, there was a span of 12 bases. The CDR3 is made up of 14 amino acids. Looked up from germline, CDR1 is SNHLY and CDR2 is FYNNEI. The CDR3 protein is CASSEEQGPNGYTF. In nucleotides, the CDR3 is TGTGCCAGCAGTGAAGAACAGGGCCCCAATGGCTACACCTTC.

This clone was seen more than once but under ten times. V is TRBV25-1 and J is TRBJ2-3; 10 bases map to TRBD1. V shed 2 bases and J 4 bases; nucleotides not matched to a gene: 9. The germline CDR1 and CDR2 sequences are MGHDK and SYGVNS. This CDR3 has 17 residues. The CDR3 nucleotides are TGTGCCAGCAGTGAAGAGGACAGGGGGAAATTCGCAGATACGCAGTATTTT. It yields the protein CASSEEDRGKFADTQYF.

The rearrangement links TRBV28 to TRBJ2-7; D may be TRBD1 (6 bases). CDR1 and CDR2 from the germline V gene are MDHEN and SYDVKM. This CDR3 has 13 residues. The germline V and J ends were trimmed by 6 bases and 6 bases, with 15 bases remaining between them. CDR3 in DNA: TGTGCCAGCAGGGACAGAGCTAAACTCGAGCAGTACTTC. Protein product: CASRDRAKLEQYF.

This clone has at least ten counts. The chain links TRBV14 to TRBJ2-1; 7 positions match TRBD1. Germline trimming cut 7 bases from V and 4 bases from J; bases unmatched to any gene: 4. Germline V gene sequence: CDR1 SGHDN, CDR2 FVKESK. The CDR3 is 13 amino acids. CDR3 sequence reads: CASNRDRYNEQFF. Here the CDR3 DNA reads TGTGCCAGCAACCGGGACAGATACAATGAGCAGTTCTTC.

The chain employs TRBV5-1 and TRBJ1-1; D ambiguous. Germline V gene sequence: CDR1 SGHRS, CDR2 YFSETQ. Trimming left V 4 bases short and J 1 base short, with 11 bases between. This CDR3 region has 14 residues. The CDR3 region has the DNA TGCGCCAGCAGCCAAAACGTGGCGAACACTGAAGCTTTCTTT. Translation: CASSQNVANTEAFF.

CDR3 residues: CASSLGMASGSKNIQYF. In DNA form, the CDR3 reads TGTGCCAGCAGCTTGGGTATGGCTAGCGGGTCCAAAAACATTCAGTACTTC. The genes are TRBV5-6 and TRBJ2-4, with 8 bases lining up with TRBD2. Germline values: CDR1 SGHDT, CDR2 YYEEEE. The CDR3 length is 17 residues. J lost 2 bases, V lost 0 bases, and 7 bases had no gene match.

The rearrangement uses TRBV28 and TRBJ1-5, with TRBD1 matching over 7 bases. This CDR3 has 14 amino acids. Germline V gene data show CDR1 as MDHEN and CDR2 as SYDVKM. V shed 5 bases and J 7 bases; nucleotides not matched to a gene: 8. CDR3: CASSKRDSIQPQHF. CDR3 bases: TGTGCCAGCAGTAAAAGGGACAGTATCCAGCCCCAGCATTTT.

This clone was counted between two and nine times. This chain uses TRBV28 with TRBJ2-3; possible D gene TRBD2, 6 bases. CDR3 length: 15 amino acids. From germline, CDR1 is MDHEN and CDR2 SYDVKM. Trimming shortened V by 6 bases and J by 2 bases, and 15 bases separated the two germline ends. The CDR3 protein is CASSHPRGYTDTQYF. In nucleotides, the CDR3 is TGTGCCAGCAGCCATCCGCGGGGTTACACAGATACGCAGTATTTT.

The chain employs TRBV25-1 and TRBJ2-5; a weak D match, TRBD1 (6 bases). CDR1 MGHDK and CDR2 SYGVNS come from the germline V gene. Trimming removed 6 bases at V and 7 bases at J, with 15 bases between. This CDR3 spans 13 amino acids. The DNA of the CDR3 is TGTGCCAGCAGGGACAGACTCCGAGGGACCCAGTACTTC. Translation: CASRDRLRGTQYF. Drawing the rest from reference TRBV25-1 and TRBJ2-5, the complete variable domain is EADIYQTPRYLVIGTGKKITLECSQTMGHDKMYWYQQDPGMELHLIHYSYGVNSTEKGDLSSESTVSRIRTEHFPLTLESARPSHTSQYLCASRDRLRGTQYFGPGTRLLVL.

The V call is TRBV19, the J call TRBJ2-7; D is perhaps TRBD1 (6 bases). CDR1 and CDR2 from the germline V gene are LNHDA and SQIVND (reference sequence). The CDR3 spans 13 residues. Trimming shortened V by 5 bases and J by 3 bases, and 11 bases separated the two germline ends. CDR3 region: CASSVDRYYEQYF. DNA for the CDR3: TGTGCCAGTAGTGTGGACAGATACTACGAGCAGTACTTC.